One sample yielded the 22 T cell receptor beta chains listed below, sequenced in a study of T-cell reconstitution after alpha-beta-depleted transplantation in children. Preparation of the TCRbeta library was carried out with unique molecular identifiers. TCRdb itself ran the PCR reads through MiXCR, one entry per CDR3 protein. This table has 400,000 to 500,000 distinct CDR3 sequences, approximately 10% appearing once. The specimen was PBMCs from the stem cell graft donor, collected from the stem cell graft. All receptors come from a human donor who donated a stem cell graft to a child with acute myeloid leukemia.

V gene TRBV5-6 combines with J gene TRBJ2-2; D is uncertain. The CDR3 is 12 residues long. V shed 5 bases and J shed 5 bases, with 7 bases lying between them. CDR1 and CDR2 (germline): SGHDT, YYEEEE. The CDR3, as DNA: TGTGCCAGCAGTCTTCCAACCGGGGAGCTGTTTTTT. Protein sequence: CASSLPTGELFF.

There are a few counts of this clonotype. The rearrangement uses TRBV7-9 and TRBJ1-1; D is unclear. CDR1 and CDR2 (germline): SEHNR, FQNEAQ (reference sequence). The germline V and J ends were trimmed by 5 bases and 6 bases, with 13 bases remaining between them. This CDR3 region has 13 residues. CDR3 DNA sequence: TGTGCCAGCAGCGCGGGCCCCACGGCTGAAGCTTTCTTT. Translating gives CASSAGPTAEAFF.

The CDR3 region has the DNA TGTGCCAGCAGGGGGACTAGCATGACAGATACGCAGTATTTT. Amino acid sequence: CASRGTSMTDTQYF. V is TRBV6-1 and J is TRBJ2-3; TRBD2 aligns across 9 bases. The germline V gene encodes CDR1 MNHNS and CDR2 SASEGT. Unmatched junction bases numbered 4, after V lost 6 bases and J lost 3 bases. The CDR3 totals 14 residues.

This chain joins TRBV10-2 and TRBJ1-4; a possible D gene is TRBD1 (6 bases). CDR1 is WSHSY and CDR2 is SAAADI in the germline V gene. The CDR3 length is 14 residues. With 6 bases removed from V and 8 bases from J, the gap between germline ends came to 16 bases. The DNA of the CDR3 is TGCGCCAGCAGCTACGACAGGCGTGAAGAAAAACTGTTTTTT. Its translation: CASSYDRREEKLFF.

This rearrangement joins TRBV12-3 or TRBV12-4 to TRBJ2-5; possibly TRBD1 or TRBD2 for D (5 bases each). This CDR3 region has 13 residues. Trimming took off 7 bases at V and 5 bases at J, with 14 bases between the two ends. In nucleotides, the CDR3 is TGTGCCAGCACCCCCCGGGGCTTGGAGACCCAGTACTTC. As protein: CASTPRGLETQYF.

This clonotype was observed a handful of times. DNA for the CDR3: TGCAGCGCGTTTGGACAAGAGACCCAGTACTTC. It translates to CSAFGQETQYF. The chain recombines TRBV20-1 with TRBJ2-5; no clear D. Germline V gene sequence: CDR1 DFQATT, CDR2 SNEGSKA (reference sequence). This CDR3 contains 11 residues.

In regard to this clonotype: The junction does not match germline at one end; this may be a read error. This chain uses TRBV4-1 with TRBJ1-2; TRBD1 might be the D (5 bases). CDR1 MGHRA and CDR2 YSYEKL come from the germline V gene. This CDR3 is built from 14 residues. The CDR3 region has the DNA TGCGCCAGCAGCCAAGTTGGGACGGACTATGGCGACACCTTC. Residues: CASSQVGTDYGDTF.

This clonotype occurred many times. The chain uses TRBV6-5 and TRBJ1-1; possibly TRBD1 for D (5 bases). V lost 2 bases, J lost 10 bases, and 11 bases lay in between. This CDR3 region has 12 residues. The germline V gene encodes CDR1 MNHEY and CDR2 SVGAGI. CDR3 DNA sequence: TGTGCCAGCAGTTACAAGGGCGGGGGAGCTTTCTTT. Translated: CASSYKGGGAFF.

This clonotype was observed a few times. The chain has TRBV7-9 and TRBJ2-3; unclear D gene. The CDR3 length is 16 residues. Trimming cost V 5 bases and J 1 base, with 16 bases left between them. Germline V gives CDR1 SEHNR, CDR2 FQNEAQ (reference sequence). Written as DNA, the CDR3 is TGTGCCAGCAGCCAATTCGGCGGTCGTCGCACAGATACGCAGTATTTT. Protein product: CASSQFGGRRTDTQYF.

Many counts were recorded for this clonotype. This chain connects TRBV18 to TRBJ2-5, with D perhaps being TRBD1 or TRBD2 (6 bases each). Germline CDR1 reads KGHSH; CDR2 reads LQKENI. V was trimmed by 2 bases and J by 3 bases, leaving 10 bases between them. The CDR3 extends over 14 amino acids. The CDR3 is CASSPRRGEETQYF. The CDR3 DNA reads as TGTGCCAGCTCACCAAGGAGGGGGGAAGAGACCCAGTACTTC. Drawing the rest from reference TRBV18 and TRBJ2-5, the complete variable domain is NAGVMQNPRHLVRRRGQEARLRCSPMKGHSHVYWYRQLPEEGLKFMVYLQKENIIDESGMPKERFSAEFPKEGPSILRIQQVVRGDSAAYFCASSPRRGEETQYFGPGTRLLVL.

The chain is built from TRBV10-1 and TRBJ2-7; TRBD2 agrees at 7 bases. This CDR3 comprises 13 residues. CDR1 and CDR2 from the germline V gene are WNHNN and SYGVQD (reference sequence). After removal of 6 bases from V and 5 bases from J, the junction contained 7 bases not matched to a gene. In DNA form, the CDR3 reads TGCGCCAGCAGACGGGACTACCTAAACGAGCAGTACTTC. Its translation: CASRRDYLNEQYF.

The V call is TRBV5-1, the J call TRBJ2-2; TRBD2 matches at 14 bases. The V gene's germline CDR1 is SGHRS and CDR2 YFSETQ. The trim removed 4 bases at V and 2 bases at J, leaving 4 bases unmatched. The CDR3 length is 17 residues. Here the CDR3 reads CASSLTSGRANTGELFF. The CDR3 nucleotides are TGCGCCAGCAGCCTGACTAGCGGGAGGGCCAACACCGGGGAGCTGTTTTTT.

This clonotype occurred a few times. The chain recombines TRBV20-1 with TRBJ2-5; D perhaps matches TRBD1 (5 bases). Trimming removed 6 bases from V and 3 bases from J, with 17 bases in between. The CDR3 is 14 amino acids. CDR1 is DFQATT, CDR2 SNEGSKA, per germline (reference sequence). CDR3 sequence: CSAPPPGREETQYF. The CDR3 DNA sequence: TGCAGTGCCCCCCCACCGGGCAGGGAAGAGACCCAGTACTTC.

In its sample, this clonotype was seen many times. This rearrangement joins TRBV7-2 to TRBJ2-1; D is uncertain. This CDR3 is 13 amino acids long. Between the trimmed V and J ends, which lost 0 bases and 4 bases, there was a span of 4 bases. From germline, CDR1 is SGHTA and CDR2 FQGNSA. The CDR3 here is CASSLAQYNEQFF. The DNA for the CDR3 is TGTGCCAGCAGCTTAGCCCAATACAATGAGCAGTTCTTC.

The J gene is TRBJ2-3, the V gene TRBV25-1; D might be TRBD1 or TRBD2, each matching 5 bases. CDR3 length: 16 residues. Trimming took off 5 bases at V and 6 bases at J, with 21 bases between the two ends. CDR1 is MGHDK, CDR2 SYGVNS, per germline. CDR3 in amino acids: CASSPLWDRHNDTQYF. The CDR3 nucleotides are TGTGCCAGCAGTCCCCTGTGGGACCGGCATAACGATACGCAGTATTTT.

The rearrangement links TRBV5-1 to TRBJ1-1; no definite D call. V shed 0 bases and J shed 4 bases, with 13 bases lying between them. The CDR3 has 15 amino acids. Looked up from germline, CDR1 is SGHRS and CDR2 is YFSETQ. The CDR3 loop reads CASSLAVGRSTEAFF. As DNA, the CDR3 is TGCGCCAGCAGCTTGGCGGTGGGCAGGAGCACTGAAGCTTTCTTT.

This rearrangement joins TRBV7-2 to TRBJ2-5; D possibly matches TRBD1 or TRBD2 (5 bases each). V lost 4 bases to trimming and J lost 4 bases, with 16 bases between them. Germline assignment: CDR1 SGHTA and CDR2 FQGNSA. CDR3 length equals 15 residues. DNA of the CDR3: TGTGCCAGCAGCTCCCAACCGGGGCGTCGAGAGACCCAGTACTTC. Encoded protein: CASSSQPGRRETQYF.

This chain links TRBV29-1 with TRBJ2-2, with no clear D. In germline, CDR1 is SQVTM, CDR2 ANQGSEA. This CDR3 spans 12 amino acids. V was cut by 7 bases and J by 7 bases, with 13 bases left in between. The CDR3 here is CSGLNGHGELFF. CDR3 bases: TGCAGCGGTCTAAATGGGCACGGGGAGCTGTTTTTT.

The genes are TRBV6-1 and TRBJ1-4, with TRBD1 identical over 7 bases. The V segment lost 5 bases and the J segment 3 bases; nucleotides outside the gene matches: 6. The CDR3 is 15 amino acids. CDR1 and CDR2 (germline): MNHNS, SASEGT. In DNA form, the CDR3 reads TGTGCCAGCAGTAAAAACAGGGGAGCTAATGAAAAACTGTTTTTT. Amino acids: CASSKNRGANEKLFF.

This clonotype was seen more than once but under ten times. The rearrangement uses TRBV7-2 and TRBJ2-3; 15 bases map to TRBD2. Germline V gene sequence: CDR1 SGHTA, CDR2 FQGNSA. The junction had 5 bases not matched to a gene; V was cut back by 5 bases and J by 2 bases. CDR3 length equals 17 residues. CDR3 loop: CASSVRTSGGATDTQYF. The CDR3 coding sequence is TGTGCCAGCAGCGTGAGGACTAGCGGGGGGGCCACAGATACGCAGTATTTT.

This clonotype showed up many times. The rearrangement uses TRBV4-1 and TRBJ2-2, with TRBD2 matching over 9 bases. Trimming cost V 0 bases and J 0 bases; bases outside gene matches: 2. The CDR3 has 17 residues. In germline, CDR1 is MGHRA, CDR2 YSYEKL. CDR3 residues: CASSQDAGGANTGELFF. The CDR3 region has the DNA TGCGCCAGCAGCCAAGACGCGGGGGGGGCGAACACCGGGGAGCTGTTTTTT.

In DNA form, the CDR3 reads TGTGCCAGCAGCATCCGGGACAGAGATGTCTTTGAGCAGTTCTTC. Translating it yields CASSIRDRDVFEQFF. The V gene is TRBV6-2 or TRBV6-3, the J gene TRBJ2-1, with 7 bases aligning to TRBD1. This CDR3 is 15 amino acids long. The trim removed 6 bases at V and 9 bases at J, leaving 14 bases unmatched. Germline CDR1 reads MNHEY; CDR2 reads SVGEGT.